This TCR beta chain was retrieved from a study of CD8+ T cells in alopecia areata. Overall study findings and caveats: In scalp samples, resident alphabeta T cells of normal skin are also sequenced. Mice showed TCR sharing more clearly than patients did, possibly owing to HLA.

Separation by sorting yielded CD4+ and CD8+ T cells from PBMCs. cDNA reverse transcribed from extracted RNA served as the sequencing template. Data came from immunoSEQ multiplex PCR; TCRdb stores just in-frame clones and leaves some out. In the table there are about 140,000 clones, roughly 60% of which are singletons. V shed 3 bases and J shed 3 bases, with 11 bases lying between them. The CDR3 has 13 residues. CDR1 GTSNPN and CDR2 SVGIG come from the germline V gene (reference sequence). About this clone itself: Its antigen is still unknown.

This chain uses TRBV30 with TRBJ1-1; possibly TRBD1 for D (5 bases). The specimen was CD4+ T cells sorted from blood. This TCR was sampled from a human donor in good health. CDR3: CAWRKGGDTEAFF. The CDR3, as DNA: TGTGCCTGGAGGAAAGGAGGGGACACTGAAGCTTTCTTT.